This T cell receptor beta chain was observed in a study of T cell changes during pregnancy in multiple sclerosis. TCRdb's copy holds only in-frame clones and misses some; the assay was immunoSEQ multiplex PCR. The table includes about 100,000 clones, approximately 90% detected once. This clonotype was obtained from a female donor with multiple sclerosis, enrolled in a pregnancy study. The sequenced sample was peripheral blood, obtained after pregnancy.

CDR3 amino acids: CASSPEGGSGGYTF. DNA for the CDR3: TGTGCCAGCAGCCCCGAGGGAGGGTCAGGGGGCTACACCTTC. The chain is built from TRBV21-1 and TRBJ1-2. TRBV21-1 is recorded as a pseudogene. The CDR3 spans 14 residues.